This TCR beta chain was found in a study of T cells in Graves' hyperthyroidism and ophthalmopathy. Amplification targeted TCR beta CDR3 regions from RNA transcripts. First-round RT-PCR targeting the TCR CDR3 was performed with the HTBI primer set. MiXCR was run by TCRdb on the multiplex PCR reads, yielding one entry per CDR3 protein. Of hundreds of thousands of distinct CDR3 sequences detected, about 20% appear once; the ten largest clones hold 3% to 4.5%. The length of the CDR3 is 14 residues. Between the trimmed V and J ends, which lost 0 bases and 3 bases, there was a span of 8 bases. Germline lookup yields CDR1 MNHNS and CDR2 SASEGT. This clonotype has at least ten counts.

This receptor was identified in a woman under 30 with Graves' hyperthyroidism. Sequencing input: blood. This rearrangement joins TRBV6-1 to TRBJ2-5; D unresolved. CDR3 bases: TGTGCCAGCAGTGAAGCAATATGGGAAGAGACCCAGTACTTC. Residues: CASSEAIWEETQYF.